The 24 T cell receptor beta chains below were found in one sample sequenced in a study of a mutant IDH1 vaccine in newly diagnosed glioma. The protocol was immunoSEQ multiplex PCR, while the TCRdb copy is restricted to in-frame clones and leaves out a portion. Of around 82,000 clones in the sample, about four fifths were seen once. Time point: baseline, week 1 (first vaccination visit). This sample's treatment: pre-vaccination baseline after standard-of-care therapy. The sample consisted of PBMCs, taken from a glioma patient treated with radiotherapy, temozolomide or both. All receptors come from a man between 40 and 49 years old with glioma. Some clones in this sample may be carry-over from other donors' samples.

The chain combines TRBV2 with TRBJ2-2; D is possibly TRBD2 (6 bases). Trimming cost V 4 bases and J 3 bases, with 12 bases left between them. The CDR3 is 15 amino acids. CDR1 SNHLY and CDR2 FYNNEI come from the germline V gene. The CDR3 sequence: CASSVDGGDTGELFF. CDR3 in DNA: TGTGCCAGCAGTGTAGACGGGGGAGACACCGGGGAGCTGTTTTTT.

This clone is a singleton in its sample. V is TRBV2 and J is TRBJ2-7; 11 bases line up with TRBD2. CDR3 length: 14 amino acids. Per the germline V gene, CDR1 is SNHLY and CDR2 is FYNNEI. J lost 7 bases, V lost 7 bases, and 9 bases had no gene match. The CDR3 sequence is CASKGGLAVDEQYF. The CDR3 DNA reads TGTGCCAGCAAGGGGGGACTAGCGGTAGATGAGCAGTACTTC.

The rearrangement links TRBV5-1 to TRBJ1-1; D remains ambiguous. Germline loops: CDR1 SGHRS, CDR2 YFSETQ. This CDR3 region has 13 residues. Between the trimmed V and J ends, which lost 2 bases and 5 bases, there was a span of 10 bases. CDR3 amino acids: CASSLYLGTEAFF. CDR3 bases: TGCGCCAGCAGCTTATATTTGGGGACTGAAGCTTTCTTT. The full variable domain, with the rest looked up from reference TRBV5-1 and TRBJ1-1, is KAGVTQTPRYLIKTRGQQVTLSCSPISGHRSVSWYQQTPGQGLQFLFEYFSETQRNKGNFPGRFSGRQFSNSRSEMNVSTLELGDSALYLCASSLYLGTEAFFGQGTRLTVV.

This clone was detected only a few times. The chain has TRBV27 and TRBJ1-5, with 8 bases matching TRBD1. The CDR3 contains 15 residues. V trimming: 5 bases; J trimming: 6 bases; junction bases outside the gene matches: 9. Germline CDR1 MNHEY, CDR2 SMNVEV (reference sequence). DNA for the CDR3: TGTGCCAGCAGTCTCATACAGGGGGTCGGTCAGCCCCAGCATTTT. This translates into CASSLIQGVGQPQHF.

This chain joins TRBV4-1 and TRBJ2-6; 9 positions agree with TRBD1. There are 16 residues in the CDR3. The germline V gene encodes CDR1 MGHRA and CDR2 YSYEKL. V dropped 4 bases and J dropped 0; count of bases not matched to a gene: 1. CDR3 loop: CASSRTGDSGANVLTF. In nucleotides, the CDR3 is TGCGCCAGCAGCCGGACAGGGGACTCTGGGGCCAACGTCCTGACTTTC.

The chain employs TRBV5-4 and TRBJ2-7; possibly TRBD2 for D (5 bases). Germline CDR1 reads SGHNT; CDR2 reads YYREEE (reference sequence). The CDR3 loop spans 14 amino acids. V was clipped by 4 bases and J by 3 bases, with 14 bases between them. The CDR3 sequence: CASSAARGSYEQYF. Here the CDR3 DNA reads TGTGCCAGCAGCGCCGCCCGTGGGAGCTACGAGCAGTACTTC.

V usage is TRBV29-1 and J usage is TRBJ2-2; the D call may be TRBD1 or TRBD2 (5 bases each). Germline V CDR1 and CDR2: SQVTM, ANQGSEA. CDR3 length equals 15 residues. Trimming pared 0 bases from V and 5 bases from J, leaving 13 bases between. The DNA of the CDR3 is TGCAGCGTTGAAGATCGTATAGGGGAGACCGGGGAGCTGTTTTTT. It codes for CSVEDRIGETGELFF.

This rearrangement joins TRBV18 to TRBJ2-7, with D possibly TRBD2 on 5 matching bases. The ends were cut back, 1 base at V and 1 base at J, with 17 bases in the middle. Germline CDR1 KGHSH, CDR2 LQKENI. This CDR3 is 17 amino acids long. CDR3 nucleotides: TGTGCCAGCTCACCACAGCCCCGGCCTCGGGGTTCCTACGAGCAGTACTTC. Protein: CASSPQPRPRGSYEQYF.

This clone was seen a few times. The J gene is TRBJ1-4, the V gene TRBV7-9; no reliable D call. With 5 bases removed from V and 4 bases from J, the gap between germline ends came to 17 bases. The CDR3 contains 16 residues. The germline gives CDR1 SEHNR, CDR2 FQNEAQ (reference sequence). The CDR3 protein is CASSRMLQKYNEKLFF. The CDR3, as DNA: TGTGCCAGCAGCCGTATGTTACAGAAATATAATGAAAAACTGTTTTTT. Using reference TRBV7-9 and TRBJ1-4 for the parts outside the CDR3, the full variable domain is DTGVSQNPRHKITKRGQNVTFRCDPISEHNRLYWYRQTLGQGPEFLTYFQNEAQLEKSRLLSDRFSAERPKGSFSTLEIQRTEQGDSAMYLCASSRMLQKYNEKLFFGSGTQLSVL.

This rearrangement joins TRBV5-6 to TRBJ1-4; D perhaps matches TRBD1 (5 bases). The CDR3 contains 14 residues. Germline CDR1 and CDR2: SGHDT and YYEEEE. Trimming pared 2 bases from V and 8 bases from J, leaving 13 bases between. CDR3 region: CASSLGHRGEKLFF. The CDR3 bases are TGTGCCAGCAGCTTAGGACATAGAGGCGAAAAACTGTTTTTT.

Comment on this clone: Other DNA sequences in the sample encode the same CDR3. This rearrangement joins TRBV6-5 to TRBJ1-2; D unclear. The CDR3 contains 14 residues. Per the germline V gene, CDR1 is MNHEY and CDR2 is SVGAGI. The ends were cut back, 0 bases at V and 2 bases at J, with 7 bases in the middle. This CDR3 reads CASSYSPVNYGYTF. For the CDR3, the DNA is TGTGCCAGCAGTTACTCGCCAGTCAACTATGGCTACACCTTC.

This rearrangement joins TRBV10-3 to TRBJ2-7; D is perhaps TRBD2 (6 bases). The germline V gene encodes CDR1 ENHRY and CDR2 SYGVKD. The CDR3 consists of 14 residues. V was trimmed by 6 bases and J by 1 base, leaving 13 bases between them. CDR3 in DNA: TGTGCCATCAGCGTTACTAGCCCGTCCTACGAGCAGTACTTC. It codes for CAISVTSPSYEQYF.

This clone was observed a few times. The V gene is TRBV6-5, the J gene TRBJ2-7; perhaps TRBD2 as D (5 bases). CDR1 is MNHEY, CDR2 SVGAGI, per germline. The CDR3 covers 13 residues. V was pared by 2 bases and J by 5 bases, with 10 bases between. The CDR3, as DNA: TGTGCCAGCAGTTACACGGGGTCCCACGAGCAGTACTTC. This translates into CASSYTGSHEQYF.

This rearrangement joins TRBV7-7 to TRBJ2-3; D call uncertain. The CDR3 has 13 amino acids. The V gene's germline CDR1 is SSHAT and CDR2 FNYEAQ (reference sequence). The germline V and J ends were trimmed by 5 bases and 1 base, with 7 bases remaining between them. The CDR3 reads CASSAGRTDTQYF. In nucleotides, the CDR3 is TGTGCCAGCAGCGCTGGGCGCACAGATACGCAGTATTTT.

The genes are TRBV6-5 and TRBJ1-2; TRBD1 agrees at 8 bases. Germline trimming cut 8 bases from V and 6 bases from J; bases unmatched to any gene: 11. In germline, CDR1 is MNHEY, CDR2 SVGAGI. This CDR3 is 14 amino acids long. This CDR3 reads CASSTRTGIHGYTF. The CDR3 nucleotides are TGTGCCAGCTCCACCCGGACAGGGATCCATGGCTACACCTTC.

The V gene is TRBV29-1, the J gene TRBJ2-1, with TRBD2 identical over 8 bases. The CDR3 loop spans 14 amino acids. In germline, CDR1 is SQVTM, CDR2 ANQGSEA. V lost 7 bases and J lost 2; bases outside the gene matches: 7. This CDR3 is CSASVGLAYNEQFF. The DNA for the CDR3 is TGCAGCGCCTCAGTGGGACTAGCCTACAATGAGCAGTTCTTC.

The J gene is TRBJ2-2, the V gene TRBV12-5, with D possibly TRBD2 on 5 matching bases. Trimming shortened V by 5 bases and J by 5 bases, and 9 bases separated the two germline ends. Looked up from germline, CDR1 is LGHNT and CDR2 is FRNRAP. This CDR3 spans 13 amino acids. CDR3 amino acids: CASGEIATGELFF. The CDR3 region has the DNA TGTGCTAGTGGTGAGATAGCGACCGGGGAGCTGTTTTTT.

This chain uses TRBV7-9 with TRBJ2-5; 10 bases map to TRBD2. With V trimmed by 5 bases and J by 2 bases, 8 bases remained unmatched. This CDR3 is 16 amino acids long. Germline loops: CDR1 SEHNR, CDR2 FQNEAQ (reference sequence). The CDR3 here is CASSTGSLAGQETQYF. The DNA of the CDR3 is TGTGCCAGCAGCACAGGGTCACTAGCGGGGCAAGAGACCCAGTACTTC. Full variable domain (missing parts from reference TRBV7-9 and TRBJ2-5): DTGVSQNPRHKITKRGQNVTFRCDPISEHNRLYWYRQTLGQGPEFLTYFQNEAQLEKSRLLSDRFSAERPKGSFSTLEIQRTEQGDSAMYLCASSTGSLAGQETQYFGPGTRLLVL.

The chain links TRBV2 to TRBJ1-2, with D perhaps matching TRBD1 (6 bases). Germline CDR1 SNHLY, CDR2 FYNNEI. The V end was cut by 5 bases, the J end by 2 bases, with 9 bases between. There are 13 residues in the CDR3. The CDR3 bases are TGTGCCAGCAGTTGGACAGAAAACTATGGCTACACCTTC. This codes for CASSWTENYGYTF. Using reference TRBV2 and TRBJ1-2 for the parts outside the CDR3, the full variable domain is EPEVTQTPSHQVTQMGQEVILRCVPISNHLYFYWYRQILGQKVEFLVSFYNNEISEKSEIFDDQFSVERPDGSNFTLKIRSTKLEDSAMYFCASSWTENYGYTFGSGTRLTVV.

The rearrangement uses TRBV7-9 and TRBJ2-7; no clear D. Germline lookup yields CDR1 SEHNR and CDR2 FQNEAQ (reference sequence). This CDR3 region has 13 residues. Deletions cut 4 bases from V and 1 base from J, with 8 bases between. Here the CDR3 reads CASSSGSSYEQYF. The CDR3 region has the DNA TGTGCCAGCAGCTCCGGGTCGTCCTACGAGCAGTACTTC.

This clone was seen just once. The chain links TRBV18 to TRBJ1-2; TRBD1 matches 7 bases. V shed 4 bases, J shed 6 bases, and the junction held 8 bases outside the gene matches. The CDR3 consists of 14 residues. Germline CDR1 KGHSH, CDR2 LQKENI. CDR3 protein: CASSLNDRDNGYTF. For the CDR3, the DNA is TGTGCCAGCTCACTAAACGACAGGGATAATGGCTACACCTTC.

The chain employs TRBV14 and TRBJ2-2; D call uncertain. Trimming took off 4 bases at V and 5 bases at J, with 8 bases between the two ends. The CDR3 is 13 residues long. CDR1 is SGHDN, CDR2 FVKESK, per germline. This chain's CDR3 is CASSRQATGELFF. The CDR3, as DNA: TGTGCCAGCAGCCGGCAGGCAACCGGGGAGCTGTTTTTT.

This rearrangement joins TRBV19 to TRBJ2-3; D ambiguous. Per germline, CDR1 LNHDA and CDR2 SQIVND (reference sequence). V lost 3 bases, J lost 2 bases, and 15 bases lay in between. The CDR3 consists of 16 residues. This chain's CDR3 is CASSIGTALTTDTQYF. The CDR3 DNA is TGTGCCAGTAGTATTGGTACCGCTCTCACCACAGATACGCAGTATTTT.

The chain combines TRBV29-1 with TRBJ1-1; D uncertain. Trimming shortened V by 5 bases and J by 6 bases, and 10 bases separated the two germline ends. Germline-derived CDR1 and CDR2 are SQVTM and ANQGSEA. The CDR3 is 11 amino acids. In DNA form, the CDR3 reads TGCAGCGTTATTGTAGCAGCTGAAGCTTTCTTT. Amino acids: CSVIVAAEAFF.